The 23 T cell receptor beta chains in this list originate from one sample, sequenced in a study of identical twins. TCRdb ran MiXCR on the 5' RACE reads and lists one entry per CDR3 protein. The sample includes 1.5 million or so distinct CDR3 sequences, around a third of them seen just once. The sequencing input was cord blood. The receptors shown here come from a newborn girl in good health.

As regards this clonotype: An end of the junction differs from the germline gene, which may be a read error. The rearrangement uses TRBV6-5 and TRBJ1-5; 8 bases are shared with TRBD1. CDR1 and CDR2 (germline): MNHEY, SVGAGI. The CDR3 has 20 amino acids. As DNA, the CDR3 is TGTGCCAGCAGTTACTCATCTCTCAGGACAGGGCGAATCCGAAATCGGCCCCAGCATTTT. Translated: CASSYSSLRTGRIRNRPQHF.

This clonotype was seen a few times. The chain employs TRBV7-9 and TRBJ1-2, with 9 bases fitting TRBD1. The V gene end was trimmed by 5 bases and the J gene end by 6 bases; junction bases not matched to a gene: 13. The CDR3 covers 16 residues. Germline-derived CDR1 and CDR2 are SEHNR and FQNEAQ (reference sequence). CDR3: CASSPGTGMNGNGYTF. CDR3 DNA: TGTGCCAGCAGCCCCGGGACAGGGATGAACGGGAATGGCTACACCTTC.

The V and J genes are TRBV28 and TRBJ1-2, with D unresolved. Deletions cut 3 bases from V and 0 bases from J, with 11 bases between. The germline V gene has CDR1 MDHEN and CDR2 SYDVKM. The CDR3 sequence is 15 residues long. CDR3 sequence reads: CASSLTPYSNYGYTF. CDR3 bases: TGTGCCAGCAGTTTGACGCCTTACTCTAACTATGGCTACACCTTC.

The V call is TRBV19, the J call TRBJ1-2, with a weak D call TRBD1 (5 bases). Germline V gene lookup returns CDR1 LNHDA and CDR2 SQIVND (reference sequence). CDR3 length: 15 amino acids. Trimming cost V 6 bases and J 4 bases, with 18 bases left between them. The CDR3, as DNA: TGTGCCAGTAGCGCCACCGGGACTACAATCTATGGCTACACCTTC. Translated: CASSATGTTIYGYTF.

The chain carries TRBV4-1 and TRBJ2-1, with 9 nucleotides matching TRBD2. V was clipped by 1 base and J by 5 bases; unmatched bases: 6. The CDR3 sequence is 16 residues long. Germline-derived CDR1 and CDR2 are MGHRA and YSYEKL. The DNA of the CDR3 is TGCGCCAGCAGCCAAGGCGGGAGGGGAAAAAACAATGAGCAGTTCTTC. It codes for CASSQGGRGKNNEQFF.

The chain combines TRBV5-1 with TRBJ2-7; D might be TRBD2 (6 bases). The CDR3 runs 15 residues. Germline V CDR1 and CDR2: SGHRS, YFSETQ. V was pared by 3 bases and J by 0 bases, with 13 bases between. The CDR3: CASSSRTGDSYEQYF. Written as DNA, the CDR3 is TGCGCCAGCAGCTCCAGGACGGGGGACTCCTACGAGCAGTACTTC. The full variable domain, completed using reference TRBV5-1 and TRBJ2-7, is KAGVTQTPRYLIKTRGQQVTLSCSPISGHRSVSWYQQTPGQGLQFLFEYFSETQRNKGNFPGRFSGRQFSNSRSEMNVSTLELGDSALYLCASSSRTGDSYEQYFGPGTRLTVT.

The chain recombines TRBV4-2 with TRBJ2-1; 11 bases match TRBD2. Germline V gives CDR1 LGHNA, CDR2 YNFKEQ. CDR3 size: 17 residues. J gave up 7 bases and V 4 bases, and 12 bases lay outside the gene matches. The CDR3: CASSPWASGGQGNEQFF. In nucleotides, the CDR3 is TGTGCCAGCAGCCCCTGGGCTAGCGGGGGGCAGGGAAATGAGCAGTTCTTC.

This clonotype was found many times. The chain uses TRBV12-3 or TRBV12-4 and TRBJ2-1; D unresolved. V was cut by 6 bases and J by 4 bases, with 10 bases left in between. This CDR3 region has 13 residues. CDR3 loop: CASSSTPYNEQFF. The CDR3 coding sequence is TGTGCCAGCAGCTCAACACCTTACAATGAGCAGTTCTTC.

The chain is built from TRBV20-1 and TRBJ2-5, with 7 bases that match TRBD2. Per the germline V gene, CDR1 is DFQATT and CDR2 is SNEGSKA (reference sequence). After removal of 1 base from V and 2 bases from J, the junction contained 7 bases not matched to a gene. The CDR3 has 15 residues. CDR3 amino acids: CSARGDSGPQETQYF. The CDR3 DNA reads TGCAGTGCTAGAGGGGATAGCGGGCCTCAAGAGACCCAGTACTTC.

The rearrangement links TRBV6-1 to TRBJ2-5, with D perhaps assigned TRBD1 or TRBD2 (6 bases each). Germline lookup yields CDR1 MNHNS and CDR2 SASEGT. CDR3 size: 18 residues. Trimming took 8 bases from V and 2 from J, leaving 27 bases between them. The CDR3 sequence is CASSLPKNRGLRQETQYF. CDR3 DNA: TGTGCCAGCTCGCTGCCAAAAAATCGGGGGCTAAGACAAGAGACCCAGTACTTC.

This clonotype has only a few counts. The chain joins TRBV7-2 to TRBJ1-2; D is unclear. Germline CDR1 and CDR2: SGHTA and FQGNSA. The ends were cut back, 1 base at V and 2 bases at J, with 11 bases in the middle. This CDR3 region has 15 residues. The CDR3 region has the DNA TGTGCCAGCAGCTTAGGCCGGCCAGCCAACTATGGCTACACCTTC. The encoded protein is CASSLGRPANYGYTF.

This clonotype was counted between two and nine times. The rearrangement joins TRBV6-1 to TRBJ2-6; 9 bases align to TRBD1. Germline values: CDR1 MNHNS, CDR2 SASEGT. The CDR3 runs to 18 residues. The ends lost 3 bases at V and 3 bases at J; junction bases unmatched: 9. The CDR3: CASSDLAGTGYGANVLTF. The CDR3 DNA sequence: TGTGCCAGCAGTGATTTGGCCGGGACAGGGTATGGGGCCAACGTCCTGACTTTC.

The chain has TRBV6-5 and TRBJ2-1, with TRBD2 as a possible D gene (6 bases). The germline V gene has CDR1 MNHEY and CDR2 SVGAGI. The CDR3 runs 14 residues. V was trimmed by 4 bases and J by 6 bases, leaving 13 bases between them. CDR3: CASSSPGVRNEQFF. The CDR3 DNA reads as TGTGCCAGCAGTTCCCCGGGAGTCCGCAATGAGCAGTTCTTC.

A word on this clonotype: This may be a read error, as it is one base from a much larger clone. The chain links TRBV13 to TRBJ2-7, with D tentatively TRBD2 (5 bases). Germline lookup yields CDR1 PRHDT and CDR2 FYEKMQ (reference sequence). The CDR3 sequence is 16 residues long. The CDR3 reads CASSHQERSSSHEQYF. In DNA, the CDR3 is TGTGCCAGCAGCCATCAGGAGCGGTCTAGCTCCCACGAGCAGTACTTC.

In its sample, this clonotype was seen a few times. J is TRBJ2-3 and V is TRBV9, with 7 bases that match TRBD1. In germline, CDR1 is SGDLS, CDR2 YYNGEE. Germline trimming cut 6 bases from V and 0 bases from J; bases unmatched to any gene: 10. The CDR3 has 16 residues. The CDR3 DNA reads TGTGCCAGCACCTTAGGGGGCGGTTTTAGCACAGATACGCAGTATTTT. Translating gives CASTLGGGFSTDTQYF.

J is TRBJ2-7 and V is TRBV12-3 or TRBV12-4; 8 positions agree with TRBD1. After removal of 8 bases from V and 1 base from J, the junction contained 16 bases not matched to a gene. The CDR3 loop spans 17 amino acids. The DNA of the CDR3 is TGTGCCAGCTCGGACAGGGATGGGGTGGGAGATTCCTACGAGCAGTACTTC. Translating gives CASSDRDGVGDSYEQYF.

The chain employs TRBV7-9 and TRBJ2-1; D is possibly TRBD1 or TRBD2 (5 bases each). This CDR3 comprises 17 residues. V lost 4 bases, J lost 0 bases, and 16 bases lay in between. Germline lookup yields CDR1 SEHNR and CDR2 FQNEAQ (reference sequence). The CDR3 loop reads CASSSGWGLSSYNEQFF. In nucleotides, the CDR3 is TGTGCCAGCAGCTCGGGGTGGGGCCTTAGCTCCTACAATGAGCAGTTCTTC.

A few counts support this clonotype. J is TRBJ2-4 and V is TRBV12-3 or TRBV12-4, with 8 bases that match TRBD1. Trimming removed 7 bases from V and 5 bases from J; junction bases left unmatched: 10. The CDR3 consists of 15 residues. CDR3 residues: CASTITRGPENIQYF. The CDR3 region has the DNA TGTGCCAGCACCATTACCAGGGGGCCGGAAAACATTCAGTACTTC.

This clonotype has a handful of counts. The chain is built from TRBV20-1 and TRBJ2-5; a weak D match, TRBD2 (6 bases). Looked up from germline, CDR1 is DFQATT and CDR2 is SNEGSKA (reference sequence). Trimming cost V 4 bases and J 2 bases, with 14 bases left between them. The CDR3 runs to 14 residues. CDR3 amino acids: CSANQLAEQETQYF. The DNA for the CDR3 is TGCAGTGCTAACCAACTAGCAGAACAAGAGACCCAGTACTTC.

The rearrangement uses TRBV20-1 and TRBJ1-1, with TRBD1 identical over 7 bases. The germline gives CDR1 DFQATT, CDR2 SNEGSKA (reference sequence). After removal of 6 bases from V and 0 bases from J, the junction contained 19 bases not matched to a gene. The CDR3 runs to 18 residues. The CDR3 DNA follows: TGCAGTGCCCTCCCTGACAGGGAGGGCCGTTTGGTGAACACTGAAGCTTTCTTT. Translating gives CSALPDREGRLVNTEAFF.

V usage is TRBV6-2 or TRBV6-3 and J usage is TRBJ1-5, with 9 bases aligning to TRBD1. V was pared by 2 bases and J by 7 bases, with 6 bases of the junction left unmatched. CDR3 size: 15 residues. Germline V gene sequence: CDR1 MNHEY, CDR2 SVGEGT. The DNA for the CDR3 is TGTGCCAGCAGTTACCGGGGACAGGGAAGGCAGCCCCAGCATTTT. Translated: CASSYRGQGRQPQHF.

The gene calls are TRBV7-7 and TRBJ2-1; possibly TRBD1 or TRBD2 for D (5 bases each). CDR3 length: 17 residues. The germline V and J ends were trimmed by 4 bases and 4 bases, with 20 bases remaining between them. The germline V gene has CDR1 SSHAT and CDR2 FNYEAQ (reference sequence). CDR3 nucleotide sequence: TGTGCCAGCAGCTCAATCCCCGCACGGGACCCATACAATGAGCAGTTCTTC. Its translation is CASSSIPARDPYNEQFF.

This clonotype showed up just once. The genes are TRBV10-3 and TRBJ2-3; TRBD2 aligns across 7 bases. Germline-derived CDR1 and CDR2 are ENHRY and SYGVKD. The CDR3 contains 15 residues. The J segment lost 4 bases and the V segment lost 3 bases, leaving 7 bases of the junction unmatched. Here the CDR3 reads CAISEDGRRADTQYF. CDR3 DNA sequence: TGTGCCATCAGTGAAGACGGGAGGAGGGCAGATACGCAGTATTTT.